This TCR beta chain was obtained from a study of blood T cell repertoires in COVID-19. Study information: Sources were T cells, B-cell-depleted T cells, or PBMCs; the material itself was cDNA or gDNA.

The CDR3 is made up of 12 amino acids. Trimming cost V 10 bases and J 6 bases; bases outside gene matches: 8. Germline V gene sequence: CDR1 MNHNY, CDR2 SVGAGI (reference sequence). Study processing details: Reference gene primer amplification in the assay estimated nucleated cell counts. Generated by immunoSEQ multiplex PCR, the TCRdb table keeps only in-frame clones and is missing some. For V, J and clone size, that table is used; D and trimming come from the DNA. The repertoire consists of roughly 380,000 clones, with around nine tenths occurring once and the leading ten covering roughly 1.5%. Seattle enrolled patients during active infection and tracked them longitudinally.

The sample was peripheral blood. The chain carries TRBV6-6 and TRBJ2-5, with 7 bases lining up with TRBD1. This receptor was identified in a middle-aged woman with COVID-19, enrolled during active disease. The CDR3 sequence is CATEDRDKTQYF. CDR3 sequence (DNA): TGTGCCACCGAAGACAGGGATAAGACCCAGTACTTC.